This T cell receptor beta chain was sequenced for a study of blood T cell repertoires in COVID-19. Produced via immunoSEQ multiplex PCR; TCRdb's table is partial and in-frame only. The sample lists 300,000 to 400,000 clones, around 88% occurring once. Germline-derived CDR1 and CDR2 are SNHLY and FYNNEI. CDR3 length equals 15 residues. V shed 7 bases, J shed 0 bases, and the junction held 6 bases outside the gene matches. This TCR was sampled from a man aged 25 to 45 with active or convalescent COVID-19. The chain uses TRBV2 and TRBJ2-3; 8 bases map to TRBD2. Sequencing was carried out using peripheral blood. The CDR3 reads CASNPGGPSTDTQYF. CDR3 sequence (DNA): TGTGCCAGCAACCCGGGGGGGCCTAGCACAGATACGCAGTATTTT.